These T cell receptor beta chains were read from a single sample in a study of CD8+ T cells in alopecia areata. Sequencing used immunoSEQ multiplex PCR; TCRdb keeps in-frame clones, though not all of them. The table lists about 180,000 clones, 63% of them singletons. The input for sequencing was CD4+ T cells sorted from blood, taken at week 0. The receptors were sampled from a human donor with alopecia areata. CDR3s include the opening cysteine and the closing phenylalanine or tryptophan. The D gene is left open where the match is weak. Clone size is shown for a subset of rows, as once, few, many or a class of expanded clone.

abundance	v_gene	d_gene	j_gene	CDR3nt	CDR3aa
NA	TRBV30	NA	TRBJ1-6	TGTGCCTGGAGTGCGGGCAGTAATTCACCCCTCCACTTT	CAWSAGSNSPLHF
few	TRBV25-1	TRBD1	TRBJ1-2	TGTGCCAGCCGACAGGGAGGCTATGGCTACACCTTC	CASRQGGYGYTF
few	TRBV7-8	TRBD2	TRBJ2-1	TGTGCCAGCAGCTTACCCCGATCTAGCGGGGGCCGAAGGGGTGAGCAGTTCTTC	CASSLPRSSGGRRGEQFF
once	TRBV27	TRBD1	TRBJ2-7	TGTGCCAGCAGTCGGATACAGGGGGCTCGCGGCTACGAGCAGTACTTC	CASSRIQGARGYEQYF
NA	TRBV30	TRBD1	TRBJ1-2	TGTGCCTGGAGTGTGGTCCGGGACAGGAGCTTCTATGGCTACACCTTC	CAWSVVRDRSFYGYTF
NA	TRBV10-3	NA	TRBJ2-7	TGTGCCATCAGGGAACCCGACACCTCCTACGAGCAGTACTTC	CAIREPDTSYEQYF
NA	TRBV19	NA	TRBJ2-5	TGTGCCAGTAGGGGACCAACTGAAGAGACCCAGTACTTC	CASRGPTEETQYF
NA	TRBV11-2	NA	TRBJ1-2	TGTGCCAGCAGCTTAGTAGACACCTATGGCTACACCTTC	CASSLVDTYGYTF
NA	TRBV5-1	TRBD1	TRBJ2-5	TGCGCCAGCAGGAACAGGGACAGGCCATACCAAGAGACCCAGTACTTC	CASRNRDRPYQETQYF
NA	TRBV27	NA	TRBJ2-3	TGTGCCAGCAGACCAACCTGGGGGAGCACAGATACGCAGTATTTT	CASRPTWGSTDTQYF
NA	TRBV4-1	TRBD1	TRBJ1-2	TGCGCCAGCAGCCAACCTCAGACAGGGTCCTATGGCTACACCTTC	CASSQPQTGSYGYTF
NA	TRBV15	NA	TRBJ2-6	TGTGCCACCAGCAGAGCCACAGTCTCTGGGGCCAACGTCCTGACTTTC	CATSRATVSGANVLTF
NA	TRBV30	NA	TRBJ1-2	TGTGCCTGGAGCCGACGACGGGTTGAGGGCTACACCTTC	CAWSRRRVEGYTF